Listed below are T cell receptor beta chains from one sample, sequenced in a study of beta chain features in type 1 diabetes. Sequenced by immunoSEQ multiplex PCR; TCRdb stores in-frame clones only, minus some. Among around 340,000 clones listed, about 19% were seen once. The specimen was naive CD4+ T cells from blood. All receptors come from a woman under 30 in good health. CDR3s include the opening cysteine and the closing phenylalanine or tryptophan. D genes are given only for firm matches. The size of a clone is reported for some rows only, either as once, few or many, or as a class for expanded clones.

cdr3_nt	cdr3_aa	v_call	d_call	j_call	clone_size
TGTGCCAGCAGTGACAGGGGGCCCCAAGAGACCCAGTACTTC	CASSDRGPQETQYF	TRBV2	TRBD1	TRBJ2-5	.
TGTGCCATCAGTGCCCTGGACAATAACTATGGCTACACCTTC	CAISALDNNYGYTF	TRBV10-3	.	TRBJ1-2	.
TGCGCCAGCAGCGCGACGGGGGAGCCGTACAATGAGCAGTTCTTC	CASSATGEPYNEQFF	TRBV5-1	.	TRBJ2-1	few
TGCAGTGCTAGGGAGATAGAGACCCAGTACTTC	CSAREIETQYF	TRBV20-1	.	TRBJ2-5	few
TGTGCCAGCAGCCCAAGGACAGGGAGCTCCTACAATGAGCAGTTCTTC	CASSPRTGSSYNEQFF	TRBV9	TRBD1	TRBJ2-1	few
TGTGCCAGCAGGCCGACAGGGGGCCTTGGCTACACCTTC	CASRPTGGLGYTF	TRBV6-6	TRBD1	TRBJ1-2	few
TGCAGCGTTGTCGGGGACAGGGCCTACAATGAGCAGTTCTTC	CSVVGDRAYNEQFF	TRBV29-1	TRBD1	TRBJ2-1	few
TGTGCCAGCAGCTTAGGAGTCTCGGCTAACTATGGCTACACCTTC	CASSLGVSANYGYTF	TRBV7-9	.	TRBJ1-2	few
TGCGCCAGCAGCTTGGGGAGGGGTGAAGATACGCAGTATTTT	CASSLGRGEDTQYF	TRBV5-1	.	TRBJ2-3	.
TGTGCCTGGAGTCTCTGGGAGGGTAATGAGCAGTTCTTC	CAWSLWEGNEQFF	TRBV30	TRBD2	TRBJ2-1	.
TGTGCCAGCAGTTCTGGACAGGATTCACCCCTCCACTTT	CASSSGQDSPLHF	TRBV6-5	TRBD1	TRBJ1-6	.
TGTGCCTGGAGTGTGGCATCAGGGTCTGAAGCTTTCTTT	CAWSVASGSEAFF	TRBV30	.	TRBJ1-1	.
TGTGCCAGCAGCGGAGGCACTGAAGCTTTCTTT	CASSGGTEAFF	TRBV9	.	TRBJ1-1	.
TGTGCCAGCAGTTCCGGGACAGGGGCAGCAGATACGCAGTATTTT	CASSSGTGAADTQYF	TRBV27	TRBD1	TRBJ2-3	.
TGTGCCAGCAGCCAAGTTGGAGGGGAAGAGACCCAGTACTTC	CASSQVGGEETQYF	TRBV14	.	TRBJ2-5	.
TGTGCCTGGAGTGCCTATGCGGGAGCCTACGAGCAGTACTTC	CAWSAYAGAYEQYF	TRBV30	TRBD2	TRBJ2-7	.
TGTGCCAGCAGCCTAGGGACTCGGAATGAGCAGTTCTTC	CASSLGTRNEQFF	TRBV4-2	.	TRBJ2-1	few
TGTGCCAGCAGCTTAAGAGGTCGACAAGAGACCCAGTACTTC	CASSLRGRQETQYF	TRBV7-2	.	TRBJ2-5	few
TGCGCCAGCAGCCCCGTGATAACAGGGAGTTTTCAATTT	CASSPVITGSFQF	TRBV4-1	.	TRBJ1-1	few
TGTGCCAGCAGCCTAGGTCAGGCAACTAATGAAAAACTGTTTTTT	CASSLGQATNEKLFF	TRBV7-2	.	TRBJ1-4	.
TGCGCCAGCAGCTTGTTTACAGGTTCCTACGAGCAGTACTTC	CASSLFTGSYEQYF	TRBV5-1	.	TRBJ2-7	.
TGTGCCTGGAGTGGGACAGGGGAGGCTTTCTTT	CAWSGTGEAFF	TRBV30	TRBD1	TRBJ1-1	.
TGTGCCAGCAGCCAAGCCGCCGGGACAGGGGGCAACTATGGCTACACCTTC	CASSQAAGTGGNYGYTF	TRBV4-2	TRBD1	TRBJ1-2	.
TGTGCCAGCAGTGAAAGGCGACAGCCGGTGGGGCAAGAGACCCAGTACTTC	CASSERRQPVGQETQYF	TRBV25-1	.	TRBJ2-5	.
TGTGCCAGCAGCGTAGGGAGCGTAAATCAGCCCCAGCATTTT	CASSVGSVNQPQHF	TRBV9	.	TRBJ1-5	.
TGTGCCAGCAGTTACTCCCTGGGGGGAAGCTCCTACGAGCAGTACTTC	CASSYSLGGSSYEQYF	TRBV6-5	.	TRBJ2-7	.
TGTGCCAGCAGACTGGACGGGGCTAATGAAAAACTGTTTTTT	CASRLDGANEKLFF	TRBV5-4	.	TRBJ1-4	.